The 28 T cell receptor beta chains reported below all come from one sample, sequenced in a study of regulatory T cells in long-lasting Graves disease. Indicated time point: persistent/refractory GD, antithyroid drugs over 5 years with positive TRAb. Following extraction of RNA from PBMCs, that RNA was used to make the TCR library. TCR beta libraries were built with iRepertoire HTBI primers and Arm-PCR of CDR3 regions. MiXCR was run by TCRdb on the multiplex PCR reads, yielding one entry per CDR3 protein. There are over 450,000 distinct CDR3 sequences in the sample; under 25% occur only once, and 6.5% to 9% lies in the top ten. This specimen was peripheral blood mononuclear cells (PBMCs), taken when the disease was refractory, from a patient treated with antithyroid drugs. These receptor sequences come from a female donor with Graves disease.

The chain carries TRBV5-1 and TRBJ2-2; D gene uncertain. V gave up 1 base and J gave up 7 bases, with 8 bases separating them. This CDR3 contains 13 residues. Germline values: CDR1 SGHRS, CDR2 YFSETQ. For the CDR3, the DNA is TGCGCCAGCAGCTTGACGGTACACGGGGAGCTGTTTTTT. This codes for CASSLTVHGELFF.

This clonotype was counted at least ten times. The chain combines TRBV20-1 with TRBJ2-7, with D maybe TRBD2 (6 bases). The CDR3 loop spans 13 amino acids. Between the trimmed V and J ends, which lost 0 bases and 2 bases, there was a span of 8 bases. Germline lookup yields CDR1 DFQATT and CDR2 SNEGSKA (reference sequence). Written as DNA, the CDR3 is TGCAGTGCTAGAGATAGCGGAACCTACGAGCAGTACTTC. It is translated as CSARDSGTYEQYF.

Ten or more counts support this clonotype. V and J are TRBV6-1 and TRBJ1-4, with TRBD1 matching 10 bases. The CDR3 runs 21 residues. Germline values: CDR1 MNHNS, CDR2 SASEGT. J lost 4 bases, V lost 6 bases, and 23 bases had no gene match. The CDR3 bases are TGTGCCAGCAGGACCACCGTGGGACAGGGGCCGGGTGGGAACTATAATGAAAAACTGTTTTTT. The encoded protein is CASRTTVGQGPGGNYNEKLFF.

Details on this clonotype: This may come from a read error, since a much larger clone is one base off. J is TRBJ2-2 and V is TRBV27, with D perhaps TRBD1 (7 bases). In germline, CDR1 is MNHEY, CDR2 SMNVEV (reference sequence). V was cut by 2 bases and J by 7 bases, with 14 bases left in between. This CDR3 region has 15 residues. The CDR3 DNA sequence: TGTGCCAGCAGTTTAAGGGGGCCGCGGGGCGGGGAGCTGTTTTTT. This codes for CASSLRGPRGGELFF.

Many counts were recorded for this clonotype. The chain employs TRBV2 and TRBJ2-4, with no clear D. The CDR3 contains 13 residues. V was clipped by 4 bases and J by 9 bases, with 13 bases between them. Germline assignment: CDR1 SNHLY and CDR2 FYNNEI. The CDR3 DNA follows: TGTGCCAGCAGTGCAGACATGGACGGCATTCAGTACTTC. It translates to CASSADMDGIQYF.

The J gene is TRBJ2-5, the V gene TRBV5-1; 9 nucleotides match TRBD1. The CDR3 totals 13 residues. Germline trimming cut 0 bases from V and 10 bases from J; bases unmatched to any gene: 4. The germline V gene has CDR1 SGHRS and CDR2 YFSETQ. The CDR3: CASSLGDREDQYF. The CDR3 nucleotides read TGCGCCAGCAGCTTGGGGGACAGGGAGGACCAGTACTTC. Variable domain in full (rest from reference TRBV5-1 and TRBJ2-5): KAGVTQTPRYLIKTRGQQVTLSCSPISGHRSVSWYQQTPGQGLQFLFEYFSETQRNKGNFPGRFSGRQFSNSRSEMNVSTLELGDSALYLCASSLGDREDQYFGPGTRLLVL.

The chain combines TRBV5-1 with TRBJ1-1; D unresolved. Trimming cost V 4 bases and J 10 bases, with 11 bases left between them. The CDR3 spans 11 residues. The germline CDR1 and CDR2 sequences are SGHRS and YFSETQ. The CDR3 protein is CASSPGLGAFF. DNA for the CDR3: TGCGCCAGCAGCCCTGGACTGGGAGCTTTCTTT.

This chain joins TRBV25-1 and TRBJ1-2; D remains unclear. CDR1 is MGHDK, CDR2 SYGVNS, per germline. The CDR3 spans 12 residues. V lost 2 bases and J lost 5, with 6 bases in between. In nucleotides, the CDR3 is TGTGCCAGCAGTGAAGCCTGGTATGGCTACACCTTC. Translation: CASSEAWYGYTF.

This sequence joins TRBV20-1 and TRBJ2-1; 8 bases are a match to TRBD2. Per germline, CDR1 DFQATT and CDR2 SNEGSKA (reference sequence). V shed 5 bases and J 12 bases; nucleotides not matched to a gene: 12. This CDR3 has 13 residues. The CDR3 coding sequence is TGCAGTGCTGGTCTAGCGGGTGTCGGCGGGCAGTTCTTC. Its translation is CSAGLAGVGGQFF.

V gene TRBV4-1 combines with J gene TRBJ1-2; 7 positions match TRBD1. This CDR3 is 13 amino acids long. V was pared by 0 bases and J by 7 bases, with 2 bases of the junction left unmatched. CDR1 MGHRA and CDR2 YSYEKL come from the germline V gene. CDR3 in amino acids: CASSQEDRAGYTF. The DNA of the CDR3 is TGCGCCAGCAGCCAAGAAGACAGGGCTGGCTACACCTTC.

Many counts were recorded for this clonotype. The V gene is TRBV28, the J gene TRBJ1-2, with 9 positions matching TRBD1. Per germline, CDR1 MDHEN and CDR2 SYDVKM. V lost 6 bases and J lost 4; bases outside the gene matches: 9. The CDR3 length is 15 residues. Written as DNA, the CDR3 is TGTGCCAGCAGGTCGCCGGGACAGGGAGGCTATGGCTACACCTTC. Encoded protein: CASRSPGQGGYGYTF.

As to this clonotype: A read error is possible here, since a much larger clone lies one base away. CDR3 DNA: TGTGCCAGCAGTCCCCGGGGTAGCGGGAACTACGAGCAGTACTTC. Amino acid sequence: CASSPRGSGNYEQYF. The rearrangement uses TRBV28 and TRBJ2-7; 8 bases are shared with TRBD2. CDR3 length: 15 amino acids. Losses at the gene ends were 5 bases for V and 3 bases for J; bases not matched to a gene: 9. Looked up from germline, CDR1 is MDHEN and CDR2 is SYDVKM. The entire variable domain, with the rest obtained from reference TRBV28 and TRBJ2-7, is as follows: DVKVTQSSRYLVKRTGEKVFLECVQDMDHENMFWYRQDPGLGLRLIYFSYDVKMKEKGDIPEGYSVSREKKERFSLILESASTNQTSMYLCASSPRGSGNYEQYFGPGTRLTVT.

The J gene is TRBJ2-1, the V gene TRBV6-2 or TRBV6-3, with 12 positions matching TRBD2. CDR3 length: 16 amino acids. The germline CDR1 and CDR2 sequences are MNHEY and SVGEGT. The V and J ends lost 4 bases and 7 bases, in that order; junction bases with no gene match: 8. The CDR3 coding sequence is TGTGCCAGCAGTTCCCTAGCGGGAGGGCCGGATAATGAGCAGTTCTTC. Translating it yields CASSSLAGGPDNEQFF.

The chain joins TRBV5-1 to TRBJ2-5; the match to TRBD2 covers 13 bases. With 5 bases clipped from V and 4 bases from J, the junction kept 8 bases outside the gene matches. This CDR3 is 16 amino acids long. Germline V gene data show CDR1 as SGHRS and CDR2 as YFSETQ. Here the CDR3 reads CASSLQTSGGTETQYF. DNA for the CDR3: TGCGCCAGCAGTCTACAGACTAGCGGGGGGACAGAGACCCAGTACTTC.

Notes on this clonotype: Since a much larger clone is just one base distant, this may be a read error. The chain couples TRBV15 to TRBJ2-5; D gene ambiguous. Trimming cost V 2 bases and J 4 bases, with 20 bases left between them. The length of the CDR3 is 17 residues. CDR1 is LNHNV and CDR2 is YYDKDF in the germline V gene (reference sequence). CDR3 in DNA: TGTGCCACCAGCAGAAACGGGCGCGCGCAGAGTTTAGAGACCCAGTACTTC. Protein sequence: CATSRNGRAQSLETQYF. Looking up the rest from reference TRBV15 and TRBJ2-5 gives the full variable domain: DAMVIQNPRYQVTQFGKPVTLSCSQTLNHNVMYWYQQKSSQAPKLLFHYYDKDFNNEADTPDNFQSRRPNTSFCFLDIRSPGLGDTAMYLCATSRNGRAQSLETQYFGPGTRLLVL.

CDR3 sequence reads: CASSILQGQGSEAFF. The DNA of the CDR3 is TGTGCCAGTAGTATACTTCAGGGACAGGGGTCTGAAGCTTTCTTT. The chain is built from TRBV19 and TRBJ1-1, with 10 positions matching TRBD1. V was pared by 2 bases and J by 6 bases, with 6 bases of the junction left unmatched. The CDR3 is 15 amino acids. Germline loops: CDR1 LNHDA, CDR2 SQIVND (reference sequence).

J is TRBJ1-6 and V is TRBV28; D possibly corresponds to TRBD1 (5 bases). Trimming removed 3 bases from V and 7 bases from J, with 13 bases in between. CDR1 is MDHEN, CDR2 SYDVKM, per germline. The CDR3 is 15 residues long. In DNA form, the CDR3 reads TGTGCCAGCAGTTTTATGGGAGGGGTAAATTCACCCCTCCACTTT. This sequence encodes CASSFMGGVNSPLHF.

This clonotype has at least ten counts. This chain connects TRBV28 to TRBJ1-1, with D possibly matching TRBD1 (6 bases). The ends were cut back, 6 bases at V and 6 bases at J, with 14 bases in the middle. The CDR3 runs to 13 residues. The germline V gene encodes CDR1 MDHEN and CDR2 SYDVKM. This chain's CDR3 is CASSSPQGSEAFF. CDR3 bases: TGTGCCAGCAGCTCTCCCCAGGGGTCTGAAGCTTTCTTT.

This clonotype was seen more than once but under ten times. The rearrangement links TRBV25-1 to TRBJ1-4, with D unresolved. Between the trimmed V and J ends, which lost 6 bases and 6 bases, there was a span of 11 bases. CDR1 is MGHDK, CDR2 SYGVNS, per germline. The CDR3 totals 13 residues. The chain's CDR3 is CASRGLSDEKLFF. The CDR3 coding sequence is TGTGCCAGCAGGGGATTGAGCGATGAAAAACTGTTTTTT.

This clonotype was counted at least ten times. The chain combines TRBV2 with TRBJ1-5; D is ambiguous. This CDR3 region has 16 residues. Germline CDR1 is SNHLY and CDR2 is FYNNEI. V was pared by 4 bases and J by 3 bases, with 16 bases between. The CDR3 spells CASSAAGGQVNQPQHF. In nucleotides, the CDR3 is TGTGCCAGCAGTGCTGCCGGAGGGCAGGTCAATCAGCCCCAGCATTTT.

This clonotype was counted between two and nine times. The V call is TRBV19, the J call TRBJ2-2; D possibly corresponds to TRBD2 (5 bases). The CDR3 has 15 residues. Trimming took 4 bases from V and 4 from J, leaving 13 bases between them. Germline V gives CDR1 LNHDA, CDR2 SQIVND (reference sequence). CDR3 residues: CASSTHGLLTGELFF. The CDR3 DNA sequence: TGTGCCAGTAGTACACACGGACTCCTCACCGGGGAGCTGTTTTTT.

The chain is built from TRBV7-9 and TRBJ1-2, with D maybe TRBD1 (5 bases). The germline gives CDR1 SEHNR, CDR2 FQNEAQ (reference sequence). The CDR3 sequence is 14 residues long. V was shortened by 5 bases and J by 4 bases, with 14 bases between the two germline ends. In DNA, the CDR3 is TGTGCCAGCAGCCCGGGGACGGAAGGCTATGGCTACACCTTC. Translated, it gives CASSPGTEGYGYTF.

This clonotype has at least ten counts. This sequence joins TRBV28 and TRBJ1-1; maybe TRBD1 (6 bases). Germline CDR1 MDHEN, CDR2 SYDVKM. V gave up 1 base and J gave up 4 bases, with 13 bases separating them. The length of the CDR3 is 15 residues. CDR3 residues: CASSLFTGSSTEAFF. The CDR3 DNA is TGTGCCAGCAGTTTATTTACAGGGTCGAGCACTGAAGCTTTCTTT. Supplemented by reference TRBV28 and TRBJ1-1, the full variable domain reads DVKVTQSSRYLVKRTGEKVFLECVQDMDHENMFWYRQDPGLGLRLIYFSYDVKMKEKGDIPEGYSVSREKKERFSLILESASTNQTSMYLCASSLFTGSSTEAFFGQGTRLTVV.

A few counts support this clonotype. This chain connects TRBV25-1 to TRBJ2-5, with a possible D match to TRBD1 (5 bases). V gave up 4 bases and J gave up 3 bases, with 21 bases separating them. This CDR3 region has 17 residues. Germline V CDR1 and CDR2: MGHDK, SYGVNS. This CDR3 is CASSVAGYVRGEETQYF. In DNA form, the CDR3 reads TGTGCCAGCAGTGTTGCAGGGTACGTGAGAGGAGAAGAGACCCAGTACTTC.

This chain links TRBV20-1 with TRBJ2-7, with 7 nucleotides matching TRBD2. Trimming removed 4 bases from V and 5 bases from J; junction bases left unmatched: 8. The V gene's germline CDR1 is DFQATT and CDR2 SNEGSKA (reference sequence). CDR3 length: 13 amino acids. For the CDR3, the DNA is TGCAGTGCTACGAGGCCTAGCGGTAACGAGCAGTACTTC. This encodes CSATRPSGNEQYF.

This clonotype was counted at least ten times. The chain couples TRBV7-2 to TRBJ1-1; unclear D gene. The CDR3 contains 16 residues. CDR1 and CDR2 from the germline V gene are SGHTA and FQGNSA. V lost 7 bases to trimming and J lost 5 bases, with 23 bases between them. CDR3 bases: TGTGCCAGCACATCAGGTTGGGCGGCGGGTTATACTGAAGCTTTCTTT. Translating it yields CASTSGWAAGYTEAFF. The variable domain in full, completed from reference TRBV7-2 and TRBJ1-1, reads GAGVSQSPSNKVTEKGKDVELRCDPISGHTALYWYRQSLGQGLEFLIYFQGNSAPDKSGLPSDRFSAERTGGSVSTLTIQRTQQEDSAVYLCASTSGWAAGYTEAFFGQGTRLTVV.

This clonotype showed up many times. The chain links TRBV3-1 to TRBJ1-2, with D tentatively TRBD1 (5 bases). This CDR3 has 14 amino acids. V was trimmed by 0 bases and J by 4 bases, leaving 9 bases between them. CDR1 LGHDT and CDR2 YNNKEL come from the germline V gene (reference sequence). DNA for the CDR3: TGTGCCAGCAGCCAAGAGGACAAATTCTATGGCTACACCTTC. Amino acids: CASSQEDKFYGYTF.

This clonotype occurred many times. The chain links TRBV7-9 to TRBJ2-5, with 11 positions matching TRBD2. The germline gives CDR1 SEHNR, CDR2 FQNEAQ (reference sequence). The CDR3 loop spans 19 amino acids. With 1 base clipped from V and 1 base from J, the junction kept 11 bases outside the gene matches. For the CDR3, the DNA is TGTGCCAGCAGCTTAGAGCTAGCGGGAGGCTTCCTCCCCCAAGAGACCCAGTACTTC. Its translation: CASSLELAGGFLPQETQYF. Using reference TRBV7-9 and TRBJ2-5 for the parts outside the CDR3, the full variable domain is DTGVSQNPRHKITKRGQNVTFRCDPISEHNRLYWYRQTLGQGPEFLTYFQNEAQLEKSRLLSDRFSAERPKGSFSTLEIQRTEQGDSAMYLCASSLELAGGFLPQETQYFGPGTRLLVL.